A single sample gave rise to the 13 T cell receptor beta chains below, sequenced in a study of T cell responses to AZD1222 COVID-19 vaccine. Libraries were prepared by immunoSEQ multiplex PCR; TCRdb keeps only in-frame clonotypes and omits some of them. The sample includes 140,000 to 150,000 clones, 75% to 90% of them seen just once. This material consisted of peripheral blood, taken on day 0 of AZD1222 vaccination. These receptors all come from an adult in good health.

The chain recombines TRBV5-8 with TRBJ2-7; D tentatively reads TRBD1 or TRBD2 (5 bases each). The CDR3 runs to 13 residues. Germline V CDR1 and CDR2: SGHTS, YDEGEE. The V end was cut by 10 bases, the J end by 0 bases, with 14 bases between. CDR3 coding DNA: TGTGCCGGGGCGACGGGGAGCTCCTACGAGCAGTACTTC. Its translation is CAGATGSSYEQYF.

The V and J genes are TRBV4-1 and TRBJ1-5; 8 positions agree with TRBD1. There are 18 residues in the CDR3. Germline CDR1 MGHRA, CDR2 YSYEKL. V dropped 0 bases and J dropped 2; count of bases not matched to a gene: 9. CDR3 amino acids: CASSQEAYRGVGNQPQHF. As DNA, the CDR3 is TGCGCCAGCAGCCAAGAGGCCTACAGGGGGGTAGGCAATCAGCCCCAGCATTTT.

The V gene is TRBV15, the J gene TRBJ1-2; D uncertain. This CDR3 has 14 residues. V lost 0 bases and J 8 bases, leaving 13 bases between the germline ends. Germline V CDR1 and CDR2: LNHNV, YYDKDF (reference sequence). CDR3 bases: TGTGCCACCAGCAGAGATTATCTGGGAGGGGGCTACACCTTC. Protein sequence: CATSRDYLGGGYTF.

This clone occurred a few times. This chain uses TRBV7-2 with TRBJ2-7; TRBD2 aligns across 9 bases. The CDR3 is 16 amino acids. V was pared by 7 bases and J by 3 bases, with 13 bases of the junction left unmatched. Germline V gene data show CDR1 as SGHTA and CDR2 as FQGNSA. CDR3 region: CASTSRASGDRYEQYF. CDR3 sequence (DNA): TGTGCCAGCACCTCGAGGGCTAGCGGGGACCGCTACGAGCAGTACTTC.

This clone was observed once. V and J are TRBV18 and TRBJ1-1; the match to TRBD1 covers 7 bases. V was clipped by 5 bases and J by 0 bases; unmatched bases: 6. The V gene's germline CDR1 is KGHSH and CDR2 LQKENI. The CDR3 runs 15 residues. CDR3 nucleotides: TGTGCCAGCTCATCGCAGACAGGGATGAACACTGAAGCTTTCTTT. Its translation is CASSSQTGMNTEAFF.

The genes are TRBV27 and TRBJ1-2, with D possibly being TRBD1 (5 bases). Germline CDR1 MNHEY, CDR2 SMNVEV (reference sequence). V was shortened by 2 bases and J by 5 bases, with 21 bases between the two germline ends. The CDR3 spans 17 residues. Here the CDR3 DNA reads TGTGCCAGCAGTTTAGGTTCTGGGGGACCGGCGGATTATGGCTACACCTTC. The encoded protein is CASSLGSGGPADYGYTF.

This chain connects TRBV29-1 to TRBJ2-5; TRBD2 is a possible D gene (5 bases). Germline CDR1 and CDR2: SQVTM and ANQGSEA. The CDR3 spans 12 residues. Deletions cut 2 bases from V and 10 bases from J, with 14 bases between. This CDR3 reads CSVEHRVEGQYF. CDR3 DNA sequence: TGCAGCGTTGAACACCGAGTTGAGGGCCAGTACTTC. Filled out from reference TRBV29-1 and TRBJ2-5, the complete variable domain reads SAVISQKPSRDICQRGTSLTIQCQVDSQVTMMFWYRQQPGQSLTLIATANQGSEATYESGFVIDKFPISRPNLTFSTLTVSNMSPEDSSIYLCSVEHRVEGQYFGPGTRLLVL.

The V and J genes are TRBV5-8 and TRBJ1-1; the D is unclear. The germline gives CDR1 SGHTS, CDR2 YDEGEE. The length of the CDR3 is 12 residues. The germline V and J ends were trimmed by 1 base and 6 bases, with 7 bases remaining between them. The CDR3 loop is CASSLWAAEAFF. The CDR3, as DNA: TGTGCCAGCAGCTTGTGGGCCGCTGAAGCTTTCTTT.

The rearrangement links TRBV5-1 to TRBJ2-7; D not resolved. V dropped 3 bases and J dropped 2 bases, with 12 bases sitting between them. The CDR3 totals 14 residues. Germline-derived CDR1 and CDR2 are SGHRS and YFSETQ. The CDR3 DNA is TGCGCCAGCAGCTATGACACCAACACCTACGAGCAGTACTTC. This sequence encodes CASSYDTNTYEQYF. Full variable domain (missing parts from reference TRBV5-1 and TRBJ2-7): KAGVTQTPRYLIKTRGQQVTLSCSPISGHRSVSWYQQTPGQGLQFLFEYFSETQRNKGNFPGRFSGRQFSNSRSEMNVSTLELGDSALYLCASSYDTNTYEQYFGPGTRLTVT.

This clone has only a few counts. The chain employs TRBV11-2 and TRBJ2-7; D is undetermined. CDR1 is SGHAT and CDR2 is FQNNGV in the germline V gene. Between the trimmed V and J ends, which lost 3 bases and 2 bases, there was a span of 11 bases. CDR3 length: 14 amino acids. The CDR3 here is CASSFFGTAYEQYF. The CDR3 nucleotides are TGTGCCAGCAGCTTTTTCGGCACGGCCTACGAGCAGTACTTC.

In this sample, this clone turned up once. V is TRBV4-1 and J is TRBJ2-1; TRBD2 matches 10 bases. V lost 1 base to trimming and J lost 7 bases; unmatched junction nucleotides: 10. CDR1 and CDR2 (germline): MGHRA, YSYEKL. The CDR3 loop spans 17 amino acids. This chain's CDR3 is CASSQGGAGGPQNEQFF. CDR3 in DNA: TGCGCCAGCAGCCAAGGGGGAGCGGGAGGGCCCCAAAATGAGCAGTTCTTC.

CDR3 coding DNA: TGTGCCTGGAGCCCGGGACTAGCGGTTCTCACAGATACGCAGTATTTT. Amino acid sequence: CAWSPGLAVLTDTQYF. The genes are TRBV30 and TRBJ2-3; 11 bases fit TRBD2. The CDR3 is 16 amino acids. V dropped 3 bases and J dropped 2; count of bases not matched to a gene: 7. Germline CDR1 and CDR2: GTSNPN and SVGIG (reference sequence).

The chain employs TRBV7-3 and TRBJ2-2; D gene unclear. CDR1 is SGHTA and CDR2 is FQGTGA in the germline V gene. Trimming shortened V by 2 bases and J by 9 bases, and 4 bases separated the two germline ends. CDR3 size: 11 residues. Here the CDR3 DNA reads TGTGCCAGCAGCTTAGGTCGGGAGCTGTTTTTT. It yields the protein CASSLGRELFF.